This TCR beta chain was sequenced in a study of graft-versus-host responses after intestinal transplantation. Study summary: Recipients received multivisceral, liver-intestinal, or isolated intestinal transplants. Uniformly, recipients were administered anti-thymocyte globulin induction with subsequent tacrolimus and steroids for about 3 years. Study conclusions and caveats: Levels of circulating GvH clones at their peak were associated with early post-transplant HvG declines.

The repertoire was sequenced with immunoSEQ multiplex PCR; TCRdb's copy has only in-frame clones and lacks some. The table has approximately 16,000 clones, about 60% seen once. In regard to this clone: Its antigen is as yet unknown.

Intraepithelial plus lamina propria lymphocytes were released by processing graft tissue. This material consisted of ileum tissue, taken 524 days after transplant. This clonotype was obtained from a human patient who received an intestinal transplant, so some T cells may come from the graft donor.

The CDR3 loop reads CASSLVQGYYGYTF. CDR3 sequence (DNA): TGTGCCAGCAGCTTAGTACAGGGTTACTATGGCTACACCTTC. The chain has TRBV11-2 and TRBJ1-2, with a tentative D call TRBD1 (6 bases). Germline CDR1 SGHAT, CDR2 FQNNGV. Trimming shortened V by 1 base and J by 3 bases, and 9 bases separated the two germline ends. There are 14 residues in the CDR3.